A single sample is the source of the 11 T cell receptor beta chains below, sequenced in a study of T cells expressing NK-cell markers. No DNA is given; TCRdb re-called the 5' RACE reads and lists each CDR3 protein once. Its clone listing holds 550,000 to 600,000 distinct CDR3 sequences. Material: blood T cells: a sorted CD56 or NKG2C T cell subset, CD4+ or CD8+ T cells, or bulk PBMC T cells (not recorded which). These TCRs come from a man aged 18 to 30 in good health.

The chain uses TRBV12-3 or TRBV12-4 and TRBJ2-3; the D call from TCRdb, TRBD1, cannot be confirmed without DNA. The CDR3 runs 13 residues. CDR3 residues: CASTPPGQDTQYF.

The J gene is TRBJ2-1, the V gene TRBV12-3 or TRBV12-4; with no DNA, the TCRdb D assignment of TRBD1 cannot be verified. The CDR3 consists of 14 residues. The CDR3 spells CASSPPDRLWEQFF.

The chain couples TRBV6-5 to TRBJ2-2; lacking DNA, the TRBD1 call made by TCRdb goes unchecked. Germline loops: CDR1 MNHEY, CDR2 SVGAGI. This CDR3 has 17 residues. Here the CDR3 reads CASSYPNRGGDGGELFF.

This CDR3 reads CASSSDGSSYEQYF. The J gene is TRBJ2-7, the V gene TRBV5-1. CDR3 length: 14 residues. CDR1 SGHRS and CDR2 YFSETQ come from the germline V gene.

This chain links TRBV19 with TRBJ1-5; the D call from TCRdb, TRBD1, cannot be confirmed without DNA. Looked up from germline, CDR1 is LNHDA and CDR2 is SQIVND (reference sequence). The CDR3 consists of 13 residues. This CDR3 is CASKGQGYQPQHF.

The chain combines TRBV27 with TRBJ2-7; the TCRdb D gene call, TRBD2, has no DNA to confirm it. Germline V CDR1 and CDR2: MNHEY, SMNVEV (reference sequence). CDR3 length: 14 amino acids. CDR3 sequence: CASSLSGTLYEQYF.

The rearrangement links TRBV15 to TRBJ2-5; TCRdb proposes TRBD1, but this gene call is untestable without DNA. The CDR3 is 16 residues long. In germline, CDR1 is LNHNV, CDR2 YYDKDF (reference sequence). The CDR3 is CATSRGSTGSEETQYF.

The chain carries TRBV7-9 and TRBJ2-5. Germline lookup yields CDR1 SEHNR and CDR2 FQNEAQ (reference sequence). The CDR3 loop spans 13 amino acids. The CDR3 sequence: CASSLAYSETQYF.

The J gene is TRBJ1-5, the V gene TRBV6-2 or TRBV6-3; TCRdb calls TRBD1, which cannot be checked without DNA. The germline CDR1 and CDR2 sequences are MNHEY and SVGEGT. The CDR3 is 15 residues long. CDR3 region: CASSPLTGGYQPQHF.

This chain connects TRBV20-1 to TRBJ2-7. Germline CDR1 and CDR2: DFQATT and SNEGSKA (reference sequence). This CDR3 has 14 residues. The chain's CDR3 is CSARVPDGLDEQYF.

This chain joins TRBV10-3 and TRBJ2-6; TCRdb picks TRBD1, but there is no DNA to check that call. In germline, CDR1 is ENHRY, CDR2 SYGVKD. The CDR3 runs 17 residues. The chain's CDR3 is CAISGGAGASGANVLTF.